The clone carrying this TCR beta chain was counted between two and nine times. Investigators plated some 200,000 CFSE-labeled responder cells together with some 200,000 irradiated stimulator cells labeled with violet dye. Between the trimmed V and J ends, which lost 0 bases and 0 bases, there was a span of 6 bases. CDR1 and CDR2 from the germline V gene are SGHNT and YENEEA. This CDR3 has 15 residues. The data stem from a study of graft-versus-host responses after intestinal transplantation. Some clones are missing from TCRdb's copy, which holds only in-frame ones; the method was immunoSEQ multiplex PCR. The sample yields roughly 8,500 clones, roughly 30% seen once.

The TCR originated in a human patient who was an organ donor for intestinal transplantation. The sequences come from alloreactive CD8+ T cells from a mixed lymphocyte reaction culture, collected before transplantation. Subset reported: CFSE-low proliferating T cells sorted from roughly six-day pre-transplant mixed lymphocyte reaction (GvH or HvG direction). The V and J genes are TRBV11-3 and TRBJ2-1; D unclear. The CDR3 reads CASSLERNSYNEQFF. The CDR3 DNA follows: TGTGCCAGCAGCTTAGAGCGGAACTCCTACAATGAGCAGTTCTTC.